This entry describes one T cell receptor beta chain. Authors' methods: Reference gene primer amplification gave nucleated cell count estimates. The method was immunoSEQ multiplex PCR; TCRdb's version includes in-frame clones alone and lacks a portion of them. The V and J calls and clone size are taken from that table; D and trimming were inferred from the DNA. This table has some 260,000 clones, 70% to 90% appearing once. This specimen comes from a study of blood T cell repertoires in COVID-19. Across the whole study: COVID-19 samples, acute and convalescent, were from the United States, Italy and Spain. The cDNA or gDNA used as material had been derived from T cells, B-cell-depleted T cells, or PBMCs.

From germline, CDR1 is SEHNR and CDR2 FQNEAQ (reference sequence). Trimming left V 5 bases short and J 5 bases short, with 9 bases between. The CDR3 has 13 amino acids. This receptor was identified in a man aged 18 to 29 with active or convalescent COVID-19. Sequencing was carried out using peripheral blood. This chain joins TRBV7-9 and TRBJ2-2; weak D call: TRBD2 (5 bases). CDR3 sequence reads: CASSLPGTGELFF. The CDR3, as DNA: TGTGCCAGCAGCCTCCCGGGGACCGGGGAGCTGTTTTTT.